Each of the 2 T cell receptor beta chains below was sequenced from the same sample in a study of blood T cell repertoires in COVID-19. Sequencing used immunoSEQ multiplex PCR; TCRdb keeps in-frame clones, though not all of them. The data show over 150,000 clones, about 85% seen once. Sequenced input: peripheral blood. The receptors shown here come from a middle-aged man with acute or convalescent COVID-19.

This clone has just one count. The chain carries TRBV5-8 and TRBJ1-2, with 8 bases lining up with TRBD1. J gave up 0 bases and V 5 bases, and 3 bases lay outside the gene matches. Germline CDR1 and CDR2: SGHTS and YDEGEE. The CDR3 runs 14 residues. The CDR3 sequence: CASRLTGANYGYTF. The CDR3 coding sequence is TGTGCCAGCAGGCTGACAGGGGCTAACTATGGCTACACCTTC.

The gene calls are TRBV4-1 and TRBJ1-2; 9 nucleotides align to TRBD1. This CDR3 is 14 amino acids long. The germline V gene encodes CDR1 MGHRA and CDR2 YSYEKL. V shed 4 bases, J shed 7 bases, and the junction held 7 bases outside the gene matches. The CDR3 reads CASSPDGTGFGYTF. CDR3 nucleotides: TGCGCCAGCAGCCCAGATGGGACAGGGTTTGGCTACACCTTC.